This record looks at one T cell receptor beta chain sequence and its context. The data derive from a study of shared clonotypes between healthy human individuals. Assay used: immunoSEQ multiplex PCR; TCRdb lists only in-frame clones, some missing. Of about 2.4 million clones detected, more than 90% appear once; the ten largest clones hold 0.14%. Source material: naive CD4+ T cells sorted from blood. Subset defined: CD45RA+ positively selected. This TCR derives from a man aged 18 to 35 in good health.

The CDR3 loop reads CASRATGGGYGYTF. The CDR3 nucleotides read TGTGCCAGCAGAGCGACAGGAGGGGGCTATGGCTACACCTTC. The rearrangement uses TRBV6-5 and TRBJ1-2; tentative D call: TRBD1 (6 bases). Germline CDR1 reads MNHEY; CDR2 reads SVGAGI. The CDR3 is made up of 14 amino acids. The ends were cut back, 6 bases at V and 4 bases at J, with 15 bases in the middle.